The 19 T cell receptor beta chains below come from one sample, sequenced in a study of cytomegalovirus exposure and HLA in healthy donors (dated by TCRdb to 2016 to 2017). To prepare the library, the immunoSEQ multiplex PCR assay was applied. For the multiplex PCR, a mixture combining 60 forward primers for TCR Vbeta segments and 13 reverse primers for TCR Jbeta segments was used. TCRdb limited this immuneACCESS table to in-frame rearrangements with V and J called. A share of clones is missing; checked studies link under half to unresolved V genes, and the rest is unexplained. The table for this sample shows about 130,000 clones. 1.6% of the sample lies in the top ten. Sequenced material: PBMCs. The receptors derive from a woman aged 40 to 50 in good health and CMV-seropositive.

The rearrangement joins TRBV19 to TRBJ1-2; 7 bases are shared with TRBD1. The V and J ends lost 5 bases and 2 bases, in that order; junction bases with no gene match: 8. The CDR3 runs to 15 residues. Looked up from germline, CDR1 is LNHDA and CDR2 is SQIVND (reference sequence). CDR3 protein: CASSFGGTANYGYTF. CDR3 coding DNA: TGTGCCAGTAGTTTCGGTGGGACAGCGAACTATGGCTACACCTTC.

The chain carries TRBV7-9 and TRBJ2-7; the D is unclear. Germline loops: CDR1 SEHNR, CDR2 FQNEAQ (reference sequence). V was shortened by 5 bases and J by 6 bases, with 17 bases between the two germline ends. The CDR3 runs 14 residues. CDR3 protein: CASSQLQSRIEQYF. CDR3 in DNA: TGTGCCAGCAGCCAATTACAGTCACGAATCGAGCAGTACTTC.

The CDR3 nucleotides read TGTGCCAGCAGCTCAGAGGCTGATACGCAGTATTTT. The encoded protein is CASSSEADTQYF. This chain joins TRBV7-9 and TRBJ2-3, with unresolved D. From germline, CDR1 is SEHNR and CDR2 FQNEAQ (reference sequence). The CDR3 runs 12 residues. The ends were cut back, 4 bases at V and 6 bases at J, with 8 bases in the middle. Based on the CDR3 plus reference TRBV7-9 and TRBJ2-3, the full variable domain is DTGVSQNPRHKITKRGQNVTFRCDPISEHNRLYWYRQTLGQGPEFLTYFQNEAQLEKSRLLSDRFSAERPKGSFSTLEIQRTEQGDSAMYLCASSSEADTQYFGPGTRLTVL.

This chain links TRBV15 with TRBJ2-3; D not certain. Trimming took 1 base from V and 0 from J, leaving 5 bases between them. Germline CDR1 is LNHNV and CDR2 is YYDKDF (reference sequence). This CDR3 is built from 14 residues. CDR3 region: CATSRVLSTDTQYF. The CDR3 region has the DNA TGTGCCACCAGCAGAGTACTTAGCACAGATACGCAGTATTTT. Complete variable domain (other parts from reference TRBV15 and TRBJ2-3): DAMVIQNPRYQVTQFGKPVTLSCSQTLNHNVMYWYQQKSSQAPKLLFHYYDKDFNNEADTPDNFQSRRPNTSFCFLDIRSPGLGDTAMYLCATSRVLSTDTQYFGPGTRLTVL.

This chain uses TRBV5-6 with TRBJ2-7; D perhaps matches TRBD2 (5 bases). Germline CDR1 is SGHDT and CDR2 is YYEEEE. Between the trimmed V and J ends, which lost 2 bases and 1 base, there was a span of 10 bases. The CDR3 has 14 amino acids. In DNA form, the CDR3 reads TGTGCCAGCAGCTTCGGGGTTTGGTCCTACGAGCAGTACTTC. This codes for CASSFGVWSYEQYF.

V is TRBV7-9 and J is TRBJ1-3; 9 nucleotides line up with TRBD1. The CDR3 runs to 15 residues. With V trimmed by 4 bases and J by 0 bases, 1 base remained unmatched. Germline V lookup: CDR1 SEHNR, CDR2 FQNEAQ (reference sequence). CDR3 protein: CASSWGQGSGNTIYF. CDR3 DNA: TGTGCCAGCAGCTGGGGACAGGGCTCTGGAAACACCATATATTTT.

The chain combines TRBV7-9 with TRBJ2-7; D gene ambiguous. Between the trimmed V and J ends, which lost 3 bases and 5 bases, there was a span of 11 bases. The length of the CDR3 is 13 residues. In germline, CDR1 is SEHNR, CDR2 FQNEAQ (reference sequence). CDR3 region: CASSLETLDEQYF. The CDR3 region has the DNA TGTGCCAGCAGCTTGGAGACCTTGGACGAGCAGTACTTC.

This chain uses TRBV28 with TRBJ1-1; a possible D gene is TRBD1 (5 bases). The CDR3 has 11 amino acids. With 5 bases removed from V and 8 bases from J, the gap between germline ends came to 9 bases. Germline CDR1 is MDHEN and CDR2 is SYDVKM. The CDR3 coding sequence is TGTGCCAGCAGTCCCCGGGGGGAAGCTTTCTTT. It codes for CASSPRGEAFF. Based on the CDR3 plus reference TRBV28 and TRBJ1-1, the full variable domain is DVKVTQSSRYLVKRTGEKVFLECVQDMDHENMFWYRQDPGLGLRLIYFSYDVKMKEKGDIPEGYSVSREKKERFSLILESASTNQTSMYLCASSPRGEAFFGQGTRLTVV.

V is TRBV6-1 and J is TRBJ1-1, with 9 bases aligning to TRBD1. CDR1 is MNHNS, CDR2 SASEGT, per germline. Trimming at V came to 4 bases and at J to 5 bases, leaving 5 bases not matched to a gene. CDR3 length equals 14 residues. The CDR3 is CASSVDRGRTEAFF. The CDR3 DNA sequence: TGTGCCAGCAGTGTCGACAGGGGGAGGACTGAAGCTTTCTTT.

This chain links TRBV28 with TRBJ1-5; D is uncertain. Trimming took 2 bases from V and 0 from J, leaving 5 bases between them. The germline CDR1 and CDR2 sequences are MDHEN and SYDVKM. This CDR3 comprises 14 residues. The CDR3 reads CASSLGSSNQPQHF. The CDR3, as DNA: TGTGCCAGCAGTTTAGGGAGTAGCAATCAGCCCCAGCATTTT.

The chain joins TRBV20-1 to TRBJ2-7; D is undetermined. The CDR3 spans 11 residues. The ends were cut back, 8 bases at V and 1 base at J, with 9 bases in the middle. Looked up from germline, CDR1 is DFQATT and CDR2 is SNEGSKA (reference sequence). CDR3 in DNA: TGCAGTTACAAGGAGTCCTACGAGCAGTACTTC. As protein: CSYKESYEQYF.

This chain uses TRBV9 with TRBJ1-5; 7 nucleotides line up with TRBD1. The CDR3 contains 18 residues. In germline, CDR1 is SGDLS, CDR2 YYNGEE. V was clipped by 3 bases and J by 0 bases; unmatched bases: 12. The CDR3 DNA is TGTGCCAGCAGCGAGGGGAGGAGACAGGGTTTTAGCAATCAGCCCCAGCATTTT. It translates to CASSEGRRQGFSNQPQHF.

The V call is TRBV5-1, the J call TRBJ1-2; 9 positions match TRBD1. V shed 3 bases, J shed 7 bases, and the junction held 13 bases outside the gene matches. CDR1 and CDR2 (germline): SGHRS, YFSETQ. The CDR3 contains 16 residues. CDR3 coding DNA: TGCGCCAGCAGCTATGGGGATCTGACAGGGGGAGTTGGCTACACCTTC. This encodes CASSYGDLTGGVGYTF.

The chain employs TRBV7-8 and TRBJ1-4; TRBD1 might be the D (6 bases). Looked up from germline, CDR1 is SGHVS and CDR2 is FQNEAQ. The germline V and J ends were trimmed by 1 base and 7 bases, with 16 bases remaining between them. This CDR3 has 16 amino acids. CDR3 in amino acids: CASSLVRARGGEKLFF. In DNA, the CDR3 is TGTGCCAGCAGCTTAGTGCGGGCACGAGGGGGTGAAAAACTGTTTTTT.

The genes are TRBV9 and TRBJ2-5, with D possibly matching TRBD2 (5 bases). Germline V gives CDR1 SGDLS, CDR2 YYNGEE. Trimming took off 0 bases at V and 5 bases at J, with 14 bases between the two ends. The CDR3 totals 15 residues. In nucleotides, the CDR3 is TGTGCCAGCAGCGTAGGGGAGCTCCGACGGGAGACCCAGTACTTC. It encodes CASSVGELRRETQYF.

The chain employs TRBV6-1 and TRBJ2-7; D gene unclear. CDR1 and CDR2 (germline): MNHNS, SASEGT. V shed 7 bases and J shed 5 bases, with 21 bases lying between them. CDR3 length: 15 residues. In DNA, the CDR3 is TGTGCCAGCACCATCTCCCTCTCTAGGTCCCACGAGCAGTACTTC. It codes for CASTISLSRSHEQYF.

The genes are TRBV7-9 and TRBJ2-3; no reliable D call. Germline lookup yields CDR1 SEHNR and CDR2 FQNEAQ (reference sequence). This CDR3 has 15 residues. Trimming left V 5 bases short and J 0 bases short, with 12 bases between. This chain's CDR3 is CASSNLKTSTDTQYF. The DNA for the CDR3 is TGTGCCAGCAGCAATCTTAAAACTAGCACAGATACGCAGTATTTT.

The chain has TRBV6-6 and TRBJ2-3; maybe TRBD2 (5 bases). Trimming removed 5 bases from V and 1 base from J, with 13 bases in between. This CDR3 has 15 residues. The germline CDR1 and CDR2 sequences are MNHNY and SVGAGI (reference sequence). The CDR3 DNA reads as TGTGCCAGCAGTGAGGACTCGATCCGCACAGATACGCAGTATTTT. This sequence encodes CASSEDSIRTDTQYF.

The chain recombines TRBV15 with TRBJ1-4, with 8 nucleotides matching TRBD1. J lost 7 bases, V lost 6 bases, and 7 bases had no gene match. The CDR3 loop spans 14 amino acids. CDR1 LNHNV and CDR2 YYDKDF come from the germline V gene (reference sequence). CDR3 loop: CATSFGTGPEKLFF. The CDR3, as DNA: TGTGCCACCAGTTTCGGGACAGGACCTGAAAAACTGTTTTTT.